The 32 T cell receptor beta chains listed next were all sequenced from one sample in a study of blood T cell repertoires in COVID-19. Libraries were prepared by immunoSEQ multiplex PCR; TCRdb keeps only in-frame clonotypes and omits some of them. This sample carries roughly 320,000 clones, 90% to 95% of them seen once, and the ten largest clones take approximately 4.1%. Material: PBMCs or T cells enriched from blood (not recorded which). These TCRs come from a woman aged 30 to 39 who had been exposed to COVID-19.

This clone has a handful of counts. The chain is built from TRBV7-9 and TRBJ2-1, with 13 bases matching TRBD2. Germline V gives CDR1 SEHNR, CDR2 FQNEAQ (reference sequence). J lost 5 bases, V lost 1 base, and 2 bases had no gene match. The CDR3 runs 16 residues. CDR3 DNA sequence: TGTGCCAGCAGCTTAGGACTAGCGGGGGGAGACAATGAGCAGTTCTTC. Its protein is CASSLGLAGGDNEQFF.

The chain joins TRBV5-1 to TRBJ1-3, with TRBD1 as a possible D gene (6 bases). Germline-derived CDR1 and CDR2 are SGHRS and YFSETQ. V dropped 4 bases and J dropped 3 bases, with 17 bases sitting between them. The CDR3 extends over 16 amino acids. In nucleotides, the CDR3 is TGCGCCAGCAGCCCACGAGACAGGCCAGATGGAAACACCATATATTTT. Encoded protein: CASSPRDRPDGNTIYF.

The chain combines TRBV4-1 with TRBJ2-2; 15 positions match TRBD2. The CDR3 loop spans 19 amino acids. Germline V gene data show CDR1 as MGHRA and CDR2 as YSYEKL. V lost 3 bases to trimming and J lost 0 bases; unmatched junction nucleotides: 5. This chain's CDR3 is CASSHGTSGGLPNTGELFF. The CDR3 DNA sequence: TGCGCCAGCAGCCACGGGACTAGCGGGGGGTTACCGAACACCGGGGAGCTGTTTTTT.

The chain employs TRBV11-2 and TRBJ1-1, with TRBD1 as a possible D gene (5 bases). The CDR3 sequence is 14 residues long. V lost 4 bases, J lost 3 bases, and 12 bases lay in between. The germline gives CDR1 SGHAT, CDR2 FQNNGV. CDR3 amino acids: CASSWDGGDTEAFF. CDR3 DNA sequence: TGTGCCAGCAGCTGGGACGGGGGGGACACTGAAGCTTTCTTT.

V usage is TRBV5-1 and J usage is TRBJ1-1, with 7 bases fitting TRBD1. The CDR3 is 15 residues long. CDR1 is SGHRS, CDR2 YFSETQ, per germline. The J segment lost 1 base and the V segment lost 2 bases, leaving 5 bases of the junction unmatched. CDR3 region: CASSFSAGGNTEAFF. Here the CDR3 DNA reads TGCGCCAGCAGCTTTTCTGCAGGGGGGAACACTGAAGCTTTCTTT.

The genes are TRBV15 and TRBJ1-2; D gene unclear. The germline gives CDR1 LNHNV, CDR2 YYDKDF (reference sequence). This CDR3 is built from 17 residues. V shed 0 bases and J shed 3 bases, with 17 bases lying between them. CDR3 in amino acids: CATSRDPRPSLDYGYTF. The DNA for the CDR3 is TGTGCCACCAGCAGAGATCCGCGGCCGTCCTTGGACTATGGCTACACCTTC.

The J gene is TRBJ1-2, the V gene TRBV6-5, with 9 bases fitting TRBD1. Germline V lookup: CDR1 MNHEY, CDR2 SVGAGI. The CDR3 is 14 residues long. V dropped 6 bases and J dropped 8; count of bases not matched to a gene: 10. The CDR3 DNA reads TGTGCCAGCAGGCCCGGGACAGGGCTAGGGGGCTACACCTTC. Encoded protein: CASRPGTGLGGYTF.

The chain is built from TRBV5-1 and TRBJ2-7, with TRBD2 matching 7 bases. The ends lost 1 base at V and 2 bases at J; junction bases unmatched: 3. From germline, CDR1 is SGHRS and CDR2 YFSETQ. The CDR3 has 14 amino acids. The CDR3 nucleotides are TGCGCCAGCAGCTTGCAAGCGGGGACCTACGAGCAGTACTTC. Translation: CASSLQAGTYEQYF.

On this clone: The same CDR3 is also encoded by other DNA sequences in this sample. The rearrangement joins TRBV4-2 to TRBJ2-6; tentatively, D is TRBD2 (7 bases). The CDR3 totals 17 residues. Trimming removed 3 bases at V and 1 base at J, with 13 bases between. The germline CDR1 and CDR2 sequences are LGHNA and YNFKEQ. The CDR3 sequence: CASSQEGGGSGANVLTF. CDR3 DNA: TGTGCCAGCAGCCAGGAGGGAGGGGGATCTGGGGCCAACGTCCTGACTTTC.

The chain employs TRBV10-3 and TRBJ1-4; TRBD1 matches 8 bases. V was pared by 4 bases and J by 7 bases, with 17 bases of the junction left unmatched. Germline CDR1 and CDR2: ENHRY and SYGVKD. The CDR3 length is 18 residues. CDR3 sequence reads: CAISGSIITTGDFEKLFF. For the CDR3, the DNA is TGTGCCATCAGTGGTAGTATTATTACGACAGGGGATTTTGAAAAACTGTTTTTT.

The CDR3: CASSRQGARTEAFF. CDR3 coding DNA: TGTGCCAGTAGTAGACAGGGGGCTAGGACTGAAGCTTTCTTT. The chain employs TRBV19 and TRBJ1-1, with TRBD1 identical over 10 bases. This CDR3 contains 14 residues. Germline CDR1 and CDR2: LNHDA and SQIVND (reference sequence). J gave up 5 bases and V 4 bases, and 4 bases lay outside the gene matches.

The V call is TRBV12-3 or TRBV12-4, the J call TRBJ2-3; possibly TRBD1 for D (5 bases). The CDR3 contains 11 residues. Trimming took off 1 base at V and 11 bases at J, with 7 bases between the two ends. The CDR3, as DNA: TGTGCCAGCAGTTTAGGGACATGGCAGTATTTT. This translates into CASSLGTWQYF.

The chain links TRBV2 to TRBJ2-2; TRBD2 aligns across 9 bases. There are 14 residues in the CDR3. Germline trimming cut 6 bases from V and 4 bases from J; bases unmatched to any gene: 3. Germline V gives CDR1 SNHLY, CDR2 FYNNEI. The CDR3 nucleotides read TGTGCCAGCAGCCTAGCGGGGTCCACCGGGGAGCTGTTTTTT. As protein: CASSLAGSTGELFF. Drawing the rest from reference TRBV2 and TRBJ2-2, the complete variable domain is EPEVTQTPSHQVTQMGQEVILRCVPISNHLYFYWYRQILGQKVEFLVSFYNNEISEKSEIFDDQFSVERPDGSNFTLKIRSTKLEDSAMYFCASSLAGSTGELFFGEGSRLTVL.

The chain carries TRBV18 and TRBJ2-7, with D tentatively TRBD2 (5 bases). In germline, CDR1 is KGHSH, CDR2 LQKENI. V dropped 6 bases and J dropped 0 bases, with 12 bases sitting between them. CDR3 length equals 14 residues. CDR3 in amino acids: CASSPGLSSYEQYF. DNA of the CDR3: TGTGCCAGCTCCCCCGGACTGTCCTCCTACGAGCAGTACTTC.

The chain joins TRBV12-1 to TRBJ1-5; TRBD1, the D gene given by the table, was not confirmed from the DNA. TRBV12-1 is assigned pseudogene status. CDR3 length equals 17 residues. The CDR3 sequence is CASSPHPDSHSNQPQHF. CDR3 nucleotide sequence: TGTGCCAGCAGCCCCCACCCCGACAGTCATAGCAATCAGCCCCAGCATTTT.

The chain employs TRBV6-2 or TRBV6-3 and TRBJ1-5, with D unclear. V was clipped by 1 base and J by 2 bases, with 9 bases between them. Germline CDR1 and CDR2: MNHEY and SVGEGT. This CDR3 has 15 residues. The CDR3 DNA is TGTGCCAGCAGTTACTTTGGAGTGCGCAATCAGCCCCAGCATTTT. It translates to CASSYFGVRNQPQHF.

The J gene is TRBJ1-1, the V gene TRBV7-9, with 8 bases matching TRBD1. V was clipped by 6 bases and J by 5 bases; unmatched bases: 17. Germline loops: CDR1 SEHNR, CDR2 FQNEAQ (reference sequence). The CDR3 length is 17 residues. CDR3: CASRPGQGRAEGTEAFF. CDR3 sequence (DNA): TGTGCCAGCAGACCAGGACAGGGACGAGCCGAGGGGACTGAAGCTTTCTTT.

The chain joins TRBV19 to TRBJ1-4; the match to TRBD1 covers 9 bases. V lost 4 bases, J lost 8 bases, and 8 bases stayed unmatched. CDR1 LNHDA and CDR2 SQIVND come from the germline V gene (reference sequence). The CDR3 has 15 amino acids. The DNA of the CDR3 is TGTGCCAGTAGTAGTCCCGGGACAGGGTCGGAAAAACTGTTTTTT. It yields the protein CASSSPGTGSEKLFF.

This clone was found once. This chain links TRBV27 with TRBJ2-1; possibly TRBD2 for D (5 bases). Between the trimmed V and J ends, which lost 5 bases and 7 bases, there was a span of 9 bases. Germline V lookup: CDR1 MNHEY, CDR2 SMNVEV (reference sequence). The length of the CDR3 is 12 residues. In DNA, the CDR3 is TGTGCCAGCAGTGGAACTAGAAATGAGCAGTTCTTC. Amino acid sequence: CASSGTRNEQFF.

This chain uses TRBV19 with TRBJ1-3, with no clear D. The CDR3 covers 11 residues. Germline V lookup: CDR1 LNHDA, CDR2 SQIVND (reference sequence). Between the trimmed V and J ends, which lost 8 bases and 3 bases, there was a span of 5 bases. The CDR3 DNA reads TGTGCCAGTGCTATTGGAAACACCATATATTTT. It translates to CASAIGNTIYF. The whole variable domain, filled in from reference TRBV19 and TRBJ1-3, reads DGGITQSPKYLFRKEGQNVTLSCEQNLNHDAMYWYRQDPGQGLRLIYYSQIVNDFQKGDIAEGYSVSREKKESFPLTVTSAQKNPTAFYLCASAIGNTIYFGEGSWLTVV.

The chain couples TRBV7-6 to TRBJ2-7; 8 nucleotides align to TRBD2. Trimming at V came to 0 bases and at J to 4 bases, leaving 5 bases not matched to a gene. The CDR3 has 15 amino acids. Germline V gives CDR1 SGHVS, CDR2 FNYEAQ. CDR3 DNA: TGTGCCAGCAGCTTAGCTAGCGGGATTCATTACGAGCAGTACTTC. It codes for CASSLASGIHYEQYF.

The V and J genes are TRBV12-3 or TRBV12-4 and TRBJ2-3, with D perhaps matching TRBD1 (5 bases). The CDR3 is 12 residues long. V was cut by 8 bases and J by 4 bases, with 10 bases left in between. The CDR3 DNA is TGTGCCAGCCGGAAGGGGCCAGATACGCAGTATTTT. It translates to CASRKGPDTQYF.

This chain links TRBV5-8 with TRBJ2-7; no firm D call. The germline CDR1 and CDR2 sequences are SGHTS and YDEGEE. V lost 4 bases, J lost 5 bases, and 16 bases lay in between. The CDR3 totals 14 residues. CDR3 in DNA: TGTGCCAGCAGCCTCGACTCCTCAGACCACGAGCAGTACTTC. Its translation: CASSLDSSDHEQYF.

CDR3 loop: CASSPLWASGGSSTDTQYF. CDR3 coding DNA: TGTGCCAGCTCACCCCTTTGGGCTAGCGGGGGATCTAGCACAGATACGCAGTATTTT. The chain combines TRBV18 with TRBJ2-3; 10 bases are shared with TRBD2. The germline gives CDR1 KGHSH, CDR2 LQKENI. The CDR3 runs 19 residues. V was pared by 3 bases and J by 0 bases, with 12 bases of the junction left unmatched.

The chain links TRBV6-5 to TRBJ1-1, with 7 positions matching TRBD1. The CDR3 covers 14 residues. Germline lookup yields CDR1 MNHEY and CDR2 SVGAGI. The trim removed 6 bases at V and 4 bases at J, leaving 8 bases unmatched. Here the CDR3 DNA reads TGTGCCAGCAGCAAACAGGGGTACGTCACTGAAGCTTTCTTT. Translation: CASSKQGYVTEAFF.

This clone was counted a single time. This chain links TRBV27 with TRBJ2-7; D is possibly TRBD1 (5 bases). The CDR3 is 15 amino acids. From germline, CDR1 is MNHEY and CDR2 SMNVEV (reference sequence). V was cut by 5 bases and J by 3 bases, with 17 bases left in between. This CDR3 reads CASSESSRADYEQYF. CDR3 nucleotide sequence: TGTGCCAGCAGTGAATCGTCCAGGGCGGACTACGAGCAGTACTTC.

By frequency in the sample, this clone is medium-sized. The chain recombines TRBV7-6 with TRBJ1-2; 7 bases line up with TRBD1. Germline V lookup: CDR1 SGHVS, CDR2 FNYEAQ. J was trimmed by 4 bases and V by 1 base; bases with no gene match: 6. This CDR3 is 15 amino acids long. CDR3 DNA: TGTGCCAGCAGCTTAGGGGCAGGGGACAGCTATGGCTACACCTTC. It yields the protein CASSLGAGDSYGYTF.

The chain has TRBV29-1 and TRBJ2-3; TRBD1 matches 11 bases. Germline trimming cut 7 bases from V and 1 base from J; bases unmatched to any gene: 7. There are 15 residues in the CDR3. Germline values: CDR1 SQVTM, CDR2 ANQGSEA. The chain's CDR3 is CSASGTGGGTDTQYF. The CDR3 DNA follows: TGCAGCGCCAGCGGGACAGGGGGGGGCACAGATACGCAGTATTTT.

The CDR3 reads CASSPGGFFYGYTF. Here the CDR3 DNA reads TGTGCCAGCAGTCCAGGGGGCTTTTTTTATGGCTACACCTTC. The genes are TRBV2 and TRBJ1-2; TRBD1 matches 8 bases. V gave up 5 bases and J gave up 5 bases; unmatched junction bases: 7. This CDR3 spans 14 amino acids. CDR1 is SNHLY and CDR2 is FYNNEI in the germline V gene.

The rearrangement uses TRBV6-5 and TRBJ2-1, with 8 bases identical to TRBD1. This CDR3 contains 12 residues. CDR1 and CDR2 (germline): MNHEY, SVGAGI. The V segment lost 5 bases and the J segment 9 bases; nucleotides outside the gene matches: 3. CDR3 loop: CASSPGGSEQFF. The CDR3 coding sequence is TGTGCCAGCAGTCCAGGGGGCAGTGAGCAGTTCTTC.

V and J are TRBV6-5 and TRBJ2-3; D remains ambiguous. Between the trimmed V and J ends, which lost 6 bases and 3 bases, there was a span of 4 bases. Looked up from germline, CDR1 is MNHEY and CDR2 is SVGAGI. The length of the CDR3 is 11 residues. The CDR3 loop is CASRETDTQYF. The CDR3 nucleotides read TGTGCCAGCAGGGAGACAGATACGCAGTATTTT.

In this sample, this clone turned up once. This sample includes further DNA sequences coding for the same CDR3. The chain joins TRBV5-1 to TRBJ1-3; 8 bases are shared with TRBD1. In germline, CDR1 is SGHRS, CDR2 YFSETQ. V was pared by 4 bases and J by 4 bases, with 4 bases of the junction left unmatched. This CDR3 region has 14 residues. The CDR3 DNA follows: TGCGCCAGCAGCAGGACAGGGTCAGGAAACACCATATATTTT. Translating it yields CASSRTGSGNTIYF. Full variable domain (outside the CDR3, taken from reference TRBV5-1 and TRBJ1-3): KAGVTQTPRYLIKTRGQQVTLSCSPISGHRSVSWYQQTPGQGLQFLFEYFSETQRNKGNFPGRFSGRQFSNSRSEMNVSTLELGDSALYLCASSRTGSGNTIYFGEGSWLTVV.